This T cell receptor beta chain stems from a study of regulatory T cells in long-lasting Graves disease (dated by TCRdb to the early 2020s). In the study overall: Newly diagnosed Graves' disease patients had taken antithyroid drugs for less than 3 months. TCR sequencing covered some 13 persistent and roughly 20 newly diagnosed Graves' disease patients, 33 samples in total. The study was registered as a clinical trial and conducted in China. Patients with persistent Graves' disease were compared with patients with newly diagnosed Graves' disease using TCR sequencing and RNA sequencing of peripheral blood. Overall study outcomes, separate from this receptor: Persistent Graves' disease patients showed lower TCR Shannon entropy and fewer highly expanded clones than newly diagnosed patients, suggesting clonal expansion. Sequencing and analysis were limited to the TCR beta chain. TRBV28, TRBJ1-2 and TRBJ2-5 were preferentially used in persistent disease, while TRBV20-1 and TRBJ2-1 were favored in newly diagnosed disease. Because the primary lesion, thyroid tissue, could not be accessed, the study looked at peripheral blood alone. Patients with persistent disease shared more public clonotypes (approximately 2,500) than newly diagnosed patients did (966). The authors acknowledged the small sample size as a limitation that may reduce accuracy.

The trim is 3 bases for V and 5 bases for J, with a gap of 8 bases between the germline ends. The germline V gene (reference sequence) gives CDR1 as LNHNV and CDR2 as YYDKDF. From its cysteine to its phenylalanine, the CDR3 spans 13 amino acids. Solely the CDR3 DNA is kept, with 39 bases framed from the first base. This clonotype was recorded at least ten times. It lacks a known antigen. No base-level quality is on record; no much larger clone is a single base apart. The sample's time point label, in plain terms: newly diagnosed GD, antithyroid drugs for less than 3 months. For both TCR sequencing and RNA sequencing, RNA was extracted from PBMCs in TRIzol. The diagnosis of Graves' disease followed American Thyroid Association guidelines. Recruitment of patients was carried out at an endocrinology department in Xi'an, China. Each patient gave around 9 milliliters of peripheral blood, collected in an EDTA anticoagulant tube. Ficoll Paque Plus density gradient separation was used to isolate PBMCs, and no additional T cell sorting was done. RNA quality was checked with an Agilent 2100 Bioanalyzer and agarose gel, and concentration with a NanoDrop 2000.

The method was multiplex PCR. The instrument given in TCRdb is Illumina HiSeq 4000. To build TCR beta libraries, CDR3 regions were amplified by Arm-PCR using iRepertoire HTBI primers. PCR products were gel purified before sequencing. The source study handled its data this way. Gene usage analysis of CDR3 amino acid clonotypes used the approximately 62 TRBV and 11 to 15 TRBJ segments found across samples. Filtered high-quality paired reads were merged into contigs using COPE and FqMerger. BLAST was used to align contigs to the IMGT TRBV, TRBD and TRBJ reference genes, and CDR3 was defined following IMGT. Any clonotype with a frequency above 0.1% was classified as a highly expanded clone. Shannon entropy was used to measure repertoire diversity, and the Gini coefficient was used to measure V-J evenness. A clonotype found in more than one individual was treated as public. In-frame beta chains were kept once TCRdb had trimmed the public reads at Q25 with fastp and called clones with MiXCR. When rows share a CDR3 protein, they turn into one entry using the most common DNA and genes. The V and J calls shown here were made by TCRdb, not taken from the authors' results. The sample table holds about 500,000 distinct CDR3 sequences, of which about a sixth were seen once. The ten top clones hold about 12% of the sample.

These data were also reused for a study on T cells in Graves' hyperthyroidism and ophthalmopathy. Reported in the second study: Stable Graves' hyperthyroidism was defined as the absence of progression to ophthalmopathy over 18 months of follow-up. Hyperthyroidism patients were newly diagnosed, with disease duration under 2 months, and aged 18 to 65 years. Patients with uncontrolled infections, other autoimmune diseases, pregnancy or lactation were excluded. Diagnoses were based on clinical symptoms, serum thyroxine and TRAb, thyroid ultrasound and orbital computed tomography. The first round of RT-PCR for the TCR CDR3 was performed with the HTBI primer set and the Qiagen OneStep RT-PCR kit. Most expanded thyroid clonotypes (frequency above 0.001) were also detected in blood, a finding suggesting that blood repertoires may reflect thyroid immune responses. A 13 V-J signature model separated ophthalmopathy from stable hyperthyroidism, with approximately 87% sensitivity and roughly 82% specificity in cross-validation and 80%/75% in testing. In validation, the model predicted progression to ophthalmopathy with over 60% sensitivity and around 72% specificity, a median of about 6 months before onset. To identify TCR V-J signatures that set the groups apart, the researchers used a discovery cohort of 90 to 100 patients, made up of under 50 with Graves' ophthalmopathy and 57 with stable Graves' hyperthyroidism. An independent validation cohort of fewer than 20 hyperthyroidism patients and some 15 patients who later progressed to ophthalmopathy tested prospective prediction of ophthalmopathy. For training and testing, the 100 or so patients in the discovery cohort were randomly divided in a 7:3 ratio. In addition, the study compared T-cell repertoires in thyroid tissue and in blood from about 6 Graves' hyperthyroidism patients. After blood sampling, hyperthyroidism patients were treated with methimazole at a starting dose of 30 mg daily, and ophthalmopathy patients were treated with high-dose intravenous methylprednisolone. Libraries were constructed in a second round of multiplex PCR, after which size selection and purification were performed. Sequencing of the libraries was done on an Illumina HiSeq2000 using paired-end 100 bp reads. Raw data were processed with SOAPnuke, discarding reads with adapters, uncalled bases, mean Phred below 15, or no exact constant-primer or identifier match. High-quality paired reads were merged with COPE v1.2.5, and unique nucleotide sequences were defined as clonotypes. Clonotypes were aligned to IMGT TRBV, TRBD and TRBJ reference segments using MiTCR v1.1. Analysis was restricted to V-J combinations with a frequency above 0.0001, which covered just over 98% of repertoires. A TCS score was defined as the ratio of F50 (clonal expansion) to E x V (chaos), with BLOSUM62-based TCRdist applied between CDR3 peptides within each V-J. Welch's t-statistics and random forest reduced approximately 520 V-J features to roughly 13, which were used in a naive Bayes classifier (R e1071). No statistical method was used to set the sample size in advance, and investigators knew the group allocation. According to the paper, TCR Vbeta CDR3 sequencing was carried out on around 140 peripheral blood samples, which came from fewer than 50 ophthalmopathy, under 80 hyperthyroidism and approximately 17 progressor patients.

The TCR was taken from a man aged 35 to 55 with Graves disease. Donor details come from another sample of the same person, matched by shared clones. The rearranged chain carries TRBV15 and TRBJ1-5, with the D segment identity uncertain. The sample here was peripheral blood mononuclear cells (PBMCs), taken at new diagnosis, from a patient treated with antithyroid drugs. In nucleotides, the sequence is TGTGCCACCAGCAGCACCTACGATCAGCCCCAGCATTTT. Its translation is CATSSTYDQPQHF.